What follows are 8 T cell receptor beta chains derived from one specimen sequenced in a study of long-term antiretroviral therapy in people with HIV. Sequencing used immunoSEQ v3.0 at survey level. Clones were sequenced by immunoSEQ multiplex PCR, and TCRdb holds only the in-frame ones, with some missing. The table lists over 15,000 clones, around 81% of them singletons. The sample consisted of unsorted PBMCs, taken 0.1 years before starting antiretroviral therapy. The receptor source for this set is a man younger than 35 with HIV.

As DNA, the CDR3 is TGTGCCAGCAGCTATGACAGGGGCAATCAGCCCCAGCATTTT. Amino acid sequence: CASSYDRGNQPQHF. V and J are TRBV7-8 and TRBJ1-5, with TRBD1 matching 7 bases. Germline loops: CDR1 SGHVS, CDR2 FQNEAQ. This CDR3 contains 14 residues. V gave up 4 bases and J gave up 2 bases; unmatched junction bases: 2.

CDR3 amino acids: CASSQSGGHPTDTQYF. CDR3 DNA: TGCGCCAGCAGCCAGTCAGGGGGCCATCCCACAGATACGCAGTATTTT. This chain links TRBV4-3 with TRBJ2-3, with 8 bases identical to TRBD1. J lost 2 bases, V lost 3 bases, and 7 bases had no gene match. This CDR3 comprises 16 residues. CDR1 and CDR2 (germline): LGHNA, YSLEER.

The chain employs TRBV19 and TRBJ2-3; 12 bases align to TRBD2. The CDR3 spans 17 residues. With V trimmed by 6 bases and J by 4 bases, 11 bases remained unmatched. Germline CDR1 LNHDA, CDR2 SQIVND (reference sequence). In DNA, the CDR3 is TGTGCCAGTAGCCCCAGATCTAGCGGGAGGGCCTCAGATACGCAGTATTTT. It is translated as CASSPRSSGRASDTQYF.

This rearrangement joins TRBV10-3 to TRBJ1-1, with unresolved D. Germline assignment: CDR1 ENHRY and CDR2 SYGVKD. The V end lost 6 bases, the J end lost 6 bases, and 11 bases lay between the germline ends. The CDR3 length is 12 residues. The CDR3 here is CAISEGRPEAFF. The DNA for the CDR3 is TGTGCCATCAGCGAAGGACGGCCTGAAGCTTTCTTT.

The V and J genes are TRBV27 and TRBJ1-4; D is perhaps TRBD1 (6 bases). The germline gives CDR1 MNHEY, CDR2 SMNVEV (reference sequence). The length of the CDR3 is 15 residues. Trimming stripped 8 bases from V and 2 bases from J, with 15 bases between. Written as DNA, the CDR3 is TGTGCCAGCCGCTACGGGGGGGCCACTAATGAAAAACTGTTTTTT. Protein sequence: CASRYGGATNEKLFF.

The chain recombines TRBV7-2 with TRBJ2-1; D might be TRBD1 (7 bases). This CDR3 is 16 amino acids long. Germline CDR1 reads SGHTA; CDR2 reads FQGNSA. The ends were cut back, 5 bases at V and 2 bases at J, with 16 bases in the middle. CDR3 nucleotide sequence: TGTGCCAGCAGCCCCCGAGGGGGCGGGACCTACAATGAGCAGTTCTTC. Protein sequence: CASSPRGGGTYNEQFF. Drawing the rest from reference TRBV7-2 and TRBJ2-1, the complete variable domain is GAGVSQSPSNKVTEKGKDVELRCDPISGHTALYWYRQSLGQGLEFLIYFQGNSAPDKSGLPSDRFSAERTGGSVSTLTIQRTQQEDSAVYLCASSPRGGGTYNEQFFGPGTRLTVL.

The V call is TRBV7-6, the J call TRBJ1-1; D unclear. The germline CDR1 and CDR2 sequences are SGHVS and FNYEAQ. V gave up 1 base and J gave up 0 bases, with 6 bases separating them. This CDR3 is built from 14 residues. The CDR3 nucleotides read TGTGCCAGCAGCTTAGTGGGTCTGAACACTGAAGCTTTCTTT. Its translation: CASSLVGLNTEAFF.

This clone was seen more than once but under ten times. The chain uses TRBV2 and TRBJ1-1; D not certain. Germline lookup yields CDR1 SNHLY and CDR2 FYNNEI. Trimming cost V 5 bases and J 6 bases, with 7 bases left between them. The CDR3 length is 11 residues. In nucleotides, the CDR3 is TGTGCCAGCAGTCCGCCCGCTGAAGCTTTCTTT. Translation gives CASSPPAEAFF. Together with reference TRBV2 and TRBJ1-1, the CDR3 gives the full variable domain: EPEVTQTPSHQVTQMGQEVILRCVPISNHLYFYWYRQILGQKVEFLVSFYNNEISEKSEIFDDQFSVERPDGSNFTLKIRSTKLEDSAMYFCASSPPAEAFFGQGTRLTVV.